A single T cell receptor (beta chain) is shown here with its context. This entry is derived from a study of blood T cells in healthy people across ages. Primers used in a second PCR of roughly 7 to 11 cycles were a sample-barcoded 5' primer and a J-beta primer mix. One entry per CDR3 protein, called by TCRdb with MiXCR from the 5' RACE reads. Of approximately 700,000 distinct CDR3 sequences detected, about a third appear once; the ten largest clones hold 15%. V was cut by 0 bases and J by 7 bases, with 13 bases left in between. The CDR3 loop spans 15 amino acids. CDR1 and CDR2 (germline): SGHDT, YYEEEE.

The chain links TRBV5-6 to TRBJ2-2; no clear D. This receptor was taken from an elderly woman in good health. Material for sequencing was blood. The CDR3, as DNA: TGTGCCAGCAGCTTGGTAGGGCGAGTTGGCGGGGAGCTGTTTTTT. It translates to CASSLVGRVGGELFF.